These T cell receptor beta chains were read from a single sample in a study of cytomegalovirus exposure and HLA in healthy donors. This table comes from immunoSEQ multiplex PCR, and its TCRdb copy is limited to in-frame clones, with some not included. In the table there are about 54,000 clones, roughly 90% of which are singletons. The sequenced sample was PBMCs. These receptors originate from a woman between 18 and 29 years old in good health and CMV-seropositive. Both conserved end residues are part of each CDR3. The order of the fields is D gene, V gene, clone size, J gene, CDR3 DNA, CDR3 protein. The D gene is left open where the match is weak. Where a row states a size, it is once, few, many or the class of an expanded clone; other rows omit it.

TRBD2	TRBV6-1	few	TRBJ2-5	TGTGCCAGCAGTGGCCTAGCGGGGACCCAAGAGACCCAGTACTTC	CASSGLAGTQETQYF
TRBD2	TRBV4-2	.	TRBJ2-1	TGTGCCAGCTCTACTAGCGGGTCTTACAATGAGCAGTTCTTC	CASSTSGSYNEQFF
.	TRBV9	.	TRBJ1-3	TGTGCCAGCACCCAGACAGCAAGCTCTGGAAACACCATATATTTT	CASTQTASSGNTIYF
.	TRBV7-2	.	TRBJ2-1	TGTGCCAGCAGCTTAGACGCAGATGAGCAGTTCTTC	CASSLDADEQFF
TRBD1	TRBV29-1	.	TRBJ2-3	TGCAGCGTTGAAATGGACAGGGGGTACACAGATACGCAGTATTTT	CSVEMDRGYTDTQYF
TRBD1	TRBV18	.	TRBJ2-2	TGTGCCAGCTCACCCCCGGGACAGGGGGACACCGGGGAGCTGTTTTTT	CASSPPGQGDTGELFF
.	TRBV28	.	TRBJ1-3	TGTGCCAGCAGTTTAGGTGGGCAGGCCGTGTCTGGAAACACCATATATTTT	CASSLGGQAVSGNTIYF
TRBD1	TRBV5-1	.	TRBJ1-1	TGCGCCAGCAGCTTGGCTCAGGGGGGAACTGAAGCTTTCTTT	CASSLAQGGTEAFF
TRBD1	TRBV9	.	TRBJ1-1	TGTGCCAGCAGCGTAGGCTTGGGACAGCGGGGGGCTGAAGCTTTCTTT	CASSVGLGQRGAEAFF
.	TRBV29-1	.	TRBJ2-4	TGCAGCGTTGGGGACAATGGGGACATTCAGTACTTC	CSVGDNGDIQYF